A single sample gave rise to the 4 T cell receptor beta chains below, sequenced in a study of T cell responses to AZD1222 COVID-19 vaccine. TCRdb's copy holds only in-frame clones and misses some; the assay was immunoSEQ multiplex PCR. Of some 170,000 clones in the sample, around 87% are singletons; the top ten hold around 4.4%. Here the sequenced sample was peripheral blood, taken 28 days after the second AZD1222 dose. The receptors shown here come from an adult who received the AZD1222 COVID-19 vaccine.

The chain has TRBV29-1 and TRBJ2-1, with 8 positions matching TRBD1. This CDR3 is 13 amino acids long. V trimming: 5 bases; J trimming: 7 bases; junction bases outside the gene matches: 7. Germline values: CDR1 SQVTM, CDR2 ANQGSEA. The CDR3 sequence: CSVSGQGLNEQFF. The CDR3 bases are TGCAGCGTTTCAGGACAGGGATTGAATGAGCAGTTCTTC.

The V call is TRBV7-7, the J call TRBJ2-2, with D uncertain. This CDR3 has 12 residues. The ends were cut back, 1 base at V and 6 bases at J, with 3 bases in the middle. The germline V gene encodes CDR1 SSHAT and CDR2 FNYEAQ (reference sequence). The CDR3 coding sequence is TGTGCCAGCAGCTTAGGAGCCGGGGAGCTGTTTTTT. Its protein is CASSLGAGELFF.

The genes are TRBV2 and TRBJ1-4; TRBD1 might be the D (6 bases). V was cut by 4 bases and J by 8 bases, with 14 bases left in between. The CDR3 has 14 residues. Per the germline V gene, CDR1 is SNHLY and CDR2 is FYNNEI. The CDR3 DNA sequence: TGTGCCAGCAGTGGGACAGTAGGTCGGGAAAAACTGTTTTTT. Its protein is CASSGTVGREKLFF.

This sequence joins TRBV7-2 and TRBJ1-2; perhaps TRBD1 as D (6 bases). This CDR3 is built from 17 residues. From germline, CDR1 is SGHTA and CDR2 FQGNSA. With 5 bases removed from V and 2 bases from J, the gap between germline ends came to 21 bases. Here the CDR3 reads CASSPPGQGPGNYGYTF. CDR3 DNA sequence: TGTGCCAGCAGCCCTCCGGGACAAGGGCCCGGGAACTATGGCTACACCTTC.